The 30 T cell receptor beta chains presented below share a single source sample, sequenced in a study of T cells in Graves' hyperthyroidism and ophthalmopathy. From RNA transcripts, TCR beta CDR3 regions were amplified. RT-PCR in the first round (using the HTBI primer set) targeted the TCR CDR3. One entry per CDR3 protein, called by TCRdb with MiXCR from the multiplex PCR reads. The sample lists around 700,000 distinct CDR3 sequences; roughly 32% were seen once. The sample taken for sequencing was blood. The receptors derive from a woman aged 40 to 49 with Graves' hyperthyroidism.

This clonotype occurred a few times. The V call is TRBV12-3 or TRBV12-4, the J call TRBJ1-4; unclear D gene. This CDR3 has 12 residues. V dropped 5 bases and J dropped 7 bases, with 8 bases sitting between them. The CDR3 here is CASSLNLEKLFF. The DNA of the CDR3 is TGTGCCAGCAGTCTCAACCTTGAAAAACTGTTTTTT.

This clonotype was observed a single time. The chain has TRBV10-3 and TRBJ2-5; 8 bases are shared with TRBD1. This CDR3 is 19 amino acids long. CDR1 ENHRY and CDR2 SYGVKD come from the germline V gene. V was pared by 2 bases and J by 2 bases, with 16 bases of the junction left unmatched. CDR3 DNA sequence: TGTGCCATCAGTGAGAAAGTGGACAGGGCCGATTTATTTCAAGAGACCCAGTACTTC. It specifies CAISEKVDRADLFQETQYF.

Only one count was recorded for this clonotype. The chain carries TRBV7-6 and TRBJ1-3, with 7 bases identical to TRBD1. Germline V gene sequence: CDR1 SGHVS, CDR2 FNYEAQ. With 5 bases clipped from V and 0 bases from J, the junction kept 16 bases outside the gene matches. The CDR3 is made up of 19 amino acids. In nucleotides, the CDR3 is TGTGCCAGCAGCCTACTCGGTTACCAGACAGGGCTCTCTGGAAACACCATATATTTT. Its translation is CASSLLGYQTGLSGNTIYF.

This clonotype was picked up a small number of times. The rearrangement links TRBV6-5 to TRBJ2-5; TRBD1 matches at 8 bases. V lost 2 bases, J lost 2 bases, and 4 bases stayed unmatched. Germline V gene lookup returns CDR1 MNHEY and CDR2 SVGAGI. CDR3 length: 15 amino acids. For the CDR3, the DNA is TGTGCCAGCAGTTACCTTGGACAGGGACAAGAGACCCAGTACTTC. Amino acids: CASSYLGQGQETQYF.

CDR3 protein: CSAPGQGIEKLFF. CDR3 nucleotide sequence: TGCAGCGCACCGGGACAGGGTATTGAAAAACTGTTTTTT. The rearrangement joins TRBV29-1 to TRBJ1-4; TRBD1 matches at 9 bases. The CDR3 is 13 amino acids. Germline V gene sequence: CDR1 SQVTM, CDR2 ANQGSEA. The V and J ends lost 7 bases and 7 bases, in that order; junction bases with no gene match: 7.

The rearrangement uses TRBV5-4 and TRBJ2-5; D is tentatively TRBD1 or TRBD2 (5 bases each). V was cut by 4 bases and J by 7 bases, with 17 bases left in between. CDR1 is SGHNT and CDR2 is YYREEE in the germline V gene (reference sequence). CDR3 size: 14 residues. For the CDR3, the DNA is TGTGCCAGCAGCGTGCAAGGGACCTTGGGGACCCAGTACTTC. Its protein is CASSVQGTLGTQYF.

The gene calls are TRBV9 and TRBJ2-5; a possible D gene is TRBD2 (6 bases). The germline CDR1 and CDR2 sequences are SGDLS and YYNGEE. Trimming stripped 4 bases from V and 2 bases from J, with 9 bases between. The length of the CDR3 is 13 residues. Here the CDR3 DNA reads TGTGCCAGCAGCATCGGGACTCAAGAGACCCAGTACTTC. This encodes CASSIGTQETQYF.

This clonotype has at least ten counts. V gene TRBV2 combines with J gene TRBJ2-7; D perhaps matches TRBD2 (5 bases). CDR1 is SNHLY, CDR2 FYNNEI, per germline. The CDR3 is 16 residues long. Trimming cost V 3 bases and J 6 bases, with 21 bases left between them. The CDR3 region is CASSDPIVWQAGEQYF. The DNA of the CDR3 is TGTGCCAGCAGTGACCCAATTGTGTGGCAGGCGGGCGAGCAGTACTTC.

This clonotype came up a few times. Here the CDR3 DNA reads TGTGCTAGTGGTTTCGTAGCGGGGGGCACCGGGGAGCTGTTTTTT. Translated: CASGFVAGGTGELFF. This chain connects TRBV12-5 to TRBJ2-2; TRBD2 matches at 10 bases. Unmatched junction bases numbered 2, after V lost 3 bases and J lost 4 bases. In germline, CDR1 is LGHNT, CDR2 FRNRAP. The CDR3 consists of 15 residues.

The DNA of the CDR3 is TGTGCCAGTACCGACCGAGCGGCGCAGAACTATGGCTACACCTTC. Translated: CASTDRAAQNYGYTF. This chain uses TRBV19 with TRBJ1-2, with no clear D. CDR3 length: 15 residues. The V end lost 7 bases, the J end lost 2 bases, and 17 bases lay between the germline ends. Per the germline V gene, CDR1 is LNHDA and CDR2 is SQIVND (reference sequence).

A note on this clonotype: This may be a read error: a much more frequent sequence differs by one nucleotide. Likely a read error: the CDR3 ends without its conserved phenylalanine or tryptophan. The V gene is TRBV2, the J gene TRBJ2-5; D is unresolved. The V end lost 3 bases, the J end lost 4 bases, and 15 bases lay between the germline ends. The V gene's germline CDR1 is SNHLY and CDR2 FYNNEI. The CDR3 sequence is 15 residues long. The CDR3, as DNA: TGTGCCAGCAGTGAGGATGGACGTAGCCCAGAGACCCAGTACCTC. It is translated as CASSEDGRSPETQYL.

The table lists this clonotype with many counts. The V gene is TRBV6-2 or TRBV6-3, the J gene TRBJ1-6; 9 positions agree with TRBD1. The V gene's germline CDR1 is MNHEY and CDR2 SVGEGT. The CDR3 loop spans 15 amino acids. J lost 9 bases, V lost 2 bases, and 5 bases had no gene match. The CDR3 DNA sequence: TGTGCCAGCAGTTACAGGGGACAGGGAAGTTCACCCCTCCACTTT. Translating gives CASSYRGQGSSPLHF.

This chain joins TRBV11-2 and TRBJ1-1, with D unresolved. Germline V gives CDR1 SGHAT, CDR2 FQNNGV. V was pared by 1 base and J by 1 base, with 10 bases between. The CDR3 is 15 amino acids. The CDR3: CASSLGLRGNTEAFF. The CDR3 DNA is TGTGCCAGCAGCTTAGGGCTGCGGGGGAACACTGAAGCTTTCTTT. The variable domain in full, completed from reference TRBV11-2 and TRBJ1-1, reads EAGVAQSPRYKIIEKRQSVAFWCNPISGHATLYWYQQILGQGPKLLIQFQNNGVVDDSQLPKDRFSAERLKGVDSTLKIQPAKLEDSAVYLCASSLGLRGNTEAFFGQGTRLTVV.

In the case of this clonotype: This may stem from a read error, because a much larger clone lies one nucleotide away. The rearrangement uses TRBV29-1 and TRBJ1-1; D remains unclear. The CDR3 is 11 amino acids. The germline V gene has CDR1 SQVTM and CDR2 ANQGSEA. For the CDR3, the DNA is TGCAGCGTTGAACAGAACGCTGAAGCTTTCTTT. Its translation is CSVEQNAEAFF. The whole variable domain, remainder taken from reference TRBV29-1 and TRBJ1-1, is SAVISQKPSRDICQRGTSLTIQCQVDSQVTMMFWYRQQPGQSLTLIATANQGSEATYESGFVIDKFPISRPNLTFSTLTVSNMSPEDSSIYLCSVEQNAEAFFGQGTRLTVV.

This clonotype appeared a few times. This chain links TRBV5-5 with TRBJ2-7; TRBD2 matches 7 bases. Germline assignment: CDR1 SGHKS and CDR2 YYEKEE (reference sequence). The CDR3 spans 15 residues. V shed 7 bases and J 3 bases; nucleotides not matched to a gene: 13. CDR3 in amino acids: CASGVLGRGIYEQYF. The CDR3, as DNA: TGTGCCAGCGGGGTATTGGGGCGGGGGATCTACGAGCAGTACTTC. Filled out from reference TRBV5-5 and TRBJ2-7, the complete variable domain reads DAGVTQSPTHLIKTRGQQVTLRCSPISGHKSVSWYQQVLGQGPQFIFQYYEKEERGRGNFPDRFSARQFPNYSSELNVNALLLGDSALYLCASGVLGRGIYEQYFGPGTRLTVT.

This clonotype was found many times. The gene calls are TRBV29-1 and TRBJ1-2; D call uncertain. Trimming cost V 3 bases and J 3 bases, with 11 bases left between them. Germline lookup yields CDR1 SQVTM and CDR2 ANQGSEA. The CDR3 is 13 amino acids. The CDR3 region is CSVEVEVDYGYTF. DNA of the CDR3: TGCAGCGTTGAGGTTGAGGTGGACTATGGCTACACCTTC.

This clonotype was observed a few times. The gene calls are TRBV7-2 and TRBJ2-7; no definite D call. The better agreement between TRBJ2-1 and the DNA end casts doubt on the J call. This CDR3 is 12 amino acids long. Germline V gene lookup returns CDR1 SGHTA and CDR2 FQGNSA. This CDR3 reads CASSLELAEQFF. Here the CDR3 DNA reads TGTGCCAGCAGCTTGGAGTTAGCCGAGCAGTTCTTC.

This clonotype was counted a few times. The genes are TRBV7-9 and TRBJ2-7; D gene uncertain. V dropped 5 bases and J dropped 2 bases, with 13 bases sitting between them. CDR1 and CDR2 from the germline V gene are SEHNR and FQNEAQ (reference sequence). The CDR3 is 14 amino acids. The CDR3 reads CASSPRSRTYEQYF. The CDR3, as DNA: TGTGCCAGCAGCCCCAGGTCCCGTACCTACGAGCAGTACTTC.

This clonotype was detected many times. V usage is TRBV20-1 and J usage is TRBJ1-2; 11 bases fit TRBD1. This CDR3 is 13 amino acids long. With 5 bases clipped from V and 4 bases from J, the junction kept 3 bases outside the gene matches. Germline V CDR1 and CDR2: DFQATT, SNEGSKA (reference sequence). The CDR3 protein is CSAGQGAAYGYTF. CDR3 sequence (DNA): TGCAGTGCTGGACAGGGGGCGGCCTATGGCTACACCTTC.

Worth noting for this clonotype: Since no conserved phenylalanine or tryptophan closes the CDR3, a read error is the likely cause. The DNA is left out, because the CDR3 cannot be placed on it with certainty; the CDR3 is given as TCRdb lists it. The chain has TRBV10-3 and TRBJ2-6; the table's D call of TRBD2 was not tested on the DNA. Germline CDR1 reads ENHRY; CDR2 reads SYGVKD. The CDR3 extends over 11 residues, inclusive of both ends. CDR3 sequence: CAARVGLAANT.

In its sample, this clonotype was seen a few times. This CDR3 reads CASSQDWDGGWGYTF. Here the CDR3 DNA reads TGCGCCAGCAGCCAAGATTGGGACGGGGGCTGGGGCTACACCTTC. The chain joins TRBV4-1 to TRBJ1-2; TRBD1 is a possible D gene (6 bases). Trimming removed 0 bases at V and 8 bases at J, with 16 bases between. The germline gives CDR1 MGHRA, CDR2 YSYEKL. This CDR3 spans 15 amino acids.

With regard to this clonotype: A much larger clonotype is one base distant, so this may be a read error. The chain joins TRBV7-9 to TRBJ2-7, with D possibly TRBD1 on 6 matching bases. Germline assignment: CDR1 SEHNR and CDR2 FQNEAQ (reference sequence). V lost 4 bases, J lost 8 bases, and 18 bases lay in between. CDR3 size: 14 residues. This CDR3 is CASSSTGLRNKQYF. In DNA form, the CDR3 reads TGTGCCAGCAGCTCAACAGGGTTACGGAACAAGCAGTACTTC.

The gene calls are TRBV7-9 and TRBJ1-1; 8 bases align to TRBD1. V was clipped by 4 bases and J by 7 bases; unmatched bases: 14. The CDR3 runs to 16 residues. In germline, CDR1 is SEHNR, CDR2 FQNEAQ (reference sequence). CDR3 bases: TGTGCCAGCAGCTCGGGGCCGGACAGGGTATCGGTTGAAGCTTTCTTT. It specifies CASSSGPDRVSVEAFF. Complete variable domain (other parts from reference TRBV7-9 and TRBJ1-1): DTGVSQNPRHKITKRGQNVTFRCDPISEHNRLYWYRQTLGQGPEFLTYFQNEAQLEKSRLLSDRFSAERPKGSFSTLEIQRTEQGDSAMYLCASSSGPDRVSVEAFFGQGTRLTVV.

This clonotype was detected many times. The chain couples TRBV5-8 to TRBJ1-2; D is uncertain. Trimming stripped 1 base from V and 4 bases from J, with 8 bases between. The CDR3 has 13 residues. The germline V gene has CDR1 SGHTS and CDR2 YDEGEE. This chain's CDR3 is CASSLPRFYGYTF. The CDR3 nucleotides are TGTGCCAGCAGCTTGCCCAGGTTCTATGGCTACACCTTC. The entire variable domain, with the rest obtained from reference TRBV5-8 and TRBJ1-2, is as follows: EAGVTQSPTHLIKTRGQQATLRCSPISGHTSVYWYQQALGLGLQFLLWYDEGEERNRGNFPPRFSGRQFPNYSSELNVNALELEDSALYLCASSLPRFYGYTFGSGTRLTVV.

V and J are TRBV10-3 and TRBJ2-2; D is unresolved. Per the germline V gene, CDR1 is ENHRY and CDR2 is SYGVKD. V was pared by 6 bases and J by 6 bases, with 5 bases between. CDR3 length equals 11 residues. The CDR3 DNA reads TGTGCCATCAGCCTTGCCGGGGAGCTGTTTTTT. Protein: CAISLAGELFF.

This clonotype was seen more than once but under ten times. The rearrangement joins TRBV7-8 to TRBJ2-2, with 8 bases fitting TRBD1. The CDR3 covers 19 residues. Germline V CDR1 and CDR2: SGHVS, FQNEAQ. V lost 5 bases and J lost 4; bases outside the gene matches: 18. The CDR3 DNA sequence: TGTGCCAGCAGCCGAAGCACACCGGGACAGGCGAAACTCACCGGGGAGCTGTTTTTT. Protein: CASSRSTPGQAKLTGELFF.

This clonotype was counted ten times or more. The genes are TRBV7-9 and TRBJ1-1, with a weak D call TRBD1 (6 bases). Germline V gives CDR1 SEHNR, CDR2 FQNEAQ (reference sequence). This CDR3 has 14 residues. Trimming left V 5 bases short and J 4 bases short, with 14 bases between. The CDR3 DNA reads TGTGCCAGCAGCCACAGGGTTGGGGGCACTGAAGCTTTCTTT. Its translation is CASSHRVGGTEAFF.

The table lists this clonotype with a few counts. The chain uses TRBV20-1 and TRBJ2-2, with D possibly TRBD2 on 6 matching bases. Trimming left V 5 bases short and J 1 base short, with 11 bases between. The CDR3 has 14 residues. CDR1 and CDR2 (germline): DFQATT, SNEGSKA (reference sequence). As DNA, the CDR3 is TGCAGTGCTCCCGGGACTTTGAACACCGGGGAGCTGTTTTTT. Its protein product is CSAPGTLNTGELFF.

The chain has TRBV6-6 and TRBJ1-2; no clear D. This CDR3 comprises 14 residues. Between the trimmed V and J ends, which lost 5 bases and 3 bases, there was a span of 13 bases. Germline loops: CDR1 MNHNY, CDR2 SVGAGI (reference sequence). The CDR3 region has the DNA TGTGCCAGCAGTCCTCTGATCGACTACTATGGCTACACCTTC. Translating gives CASSPLIDYYGYTF.

There are a few counts of this clonotype. The chain joins TRBV9 to TRBJ1-1, with D tentatively TRBD1 (6 bases). V was trimmed by 6 bases and J by 4 bases, leaving 16 bases between them. The CDR3 sequence is 14 residues long. Germline V gene sequence: CDR1 SGDLS, CDR2 YYNGEE. CDR3: CASKLGGGTTEAFF. CDR3 nucleotide sequence: TGTGCCAGCAAGTTAGGGGGAGGGACCACTGAAGCTTTCTTT.